Here is one TCR beta chain with its context. This clone was seen once. This receptor's antigen is unknown. No base qualities exist here, and no much larger clone lies one base off it. The data derive from a study of cytomegalovirus exposure and HLA in healthy donors (dated by TCRdb to 2016 to 2017). Looking at the study overall: An earlier analysis of approximately 550 of the donors reported approximately 270 Gb of sequence data and some 120 million unique TCR beta sequences from roughly 200 million T cells. Around 330 gigabases of sequencing data and around 85 million unique TCR sequences made up an early release that covered over 550 HLA-typed donors. The study was designed to test whether signatures of past pathogen exposure could be identified by cataloging public T cell receptors. The study combined high-throughput TCR immunosequencing, statistical association of individual TCRs with disease status, and machine learning to predict cytomegalovirus infection status. Every repertoire in the discovery cohort had been generated on one and the same sequencing platform. HLA typing covered class I and class II loci at four-digit resolution. An earlier analysis of around 640 of the donors used high-throughput TCR beta sequencing to judge whether each TCR beta V gene segment behaved as functional or pseudogenic. The later analysis used no new phenotypic data to find candidate immune exposures, relying instead on TCR beta sequences and their occurrence across donors. In addition to the first cohort of 666 subjects, a separate validation cohort of about 120 different subjects was used. A later analysis re-examined previously published TCR beta repertoires from more than 650 donors and added high-resolution HLA genotyping to investigate patterns of TCR occurrence. Donor age, sex, ethnicity and CMV serostatus were compiled together with the repertoire data. Typing coverage varied by locus: 629-630 donors for A, B, C, DRB1 and DQB1; 522 for DQA1; approximately 610 for DPA1; 450 to 480 for DPB1. The study used immunosequencing to profile the T cell repertoires of 670 or so subjects and linked those repertoires to cytomegalovirus serostatus. Among roughly 400 genotyped donors of the cohort, an average of approximately 200,000 unique TCR beta nucleotide sequences was sequenced per donor, of which about 18% were non-productive. Of the approximately 370 genotyped donors, approximately 80% were placed in the genetic ancestry cluster associated with self-reported Caucasian donors. Five DR-DQ haplotypes were handled as single units for association and clustering because linkage in the cohort was strong. A later genetic analysis used genome-wide SNP genotypes for about 60% of the roughly 700 donors, treating that subset as a discovery cohort. Broader findings and caveats from the paper: When HLA alleles, especially DR and DQ, strongly co-occurred, attributing TCR associations to individual alleles was difficult. Sequencing depth was assumed to be roughly uniform across donors in the presence/absence analyses, though that assumption may not hold. A later analysis found that HLA-associated TCR beta chains were more clonally expanded and had lower generation probabilities than equally common non-associated chains. In vitro tests confirmed that a few of the cytomegalovirus-associated TCR beta chains recognize cytomegalovirus antigens. Compared with the roughly 700-donor mean, donors in an Asian-associated ancestry cluster had fewer N-insertions in productive TCRs, according to a later genetic analysis. The 87-base-pair reads could not distinguish some IMGT-functional V segments, including TRBV6-2 and TRBV6-3, so those segments were excluded. The earlier analysis of almost 600 of the donors excluded roughly 16 rarely observed V segments, including chromosome 9 orphons, because counts were too low. The sequencing pipeline was judged likely to have produced a cluster of highly shared sequence variants as a technical artifact. According to the authors, the approach could potentially be generalized to other disease states and immunological phenotypes. Most CMV-associated TCR beta chains appeared to be HLA-restricted in a later analysis, and the HLA associations seemed to be driven largely by CMV exposure. A later analysis reported that several top co-occurrence clusters appeared linked to parvovirus B19, influenza, CMV and Epstein-Barr virus. Correlated functional status among segregating V segments might reflect linkage disequilibrium, but an unknown experimental factor could not be ruled out. The study listed 150 to 200 TCR beta chains as associated with cytomegalovirus. A later genetic analysis associated a missense DCLRE1C variant with V-gene and J-gene trimming of TCR beta chains, and an independent cohort replicated the association. In a later analysis, the rate of TCR association differed among HLA loci, with DRB1 alleles having the most associated TCRs and HLA-C alleles having the fewest. Because some donors lacked HLA typing at each locus, the association tests relied only on the typed subset. This cohort had only TCR beta chains sequenced, and the lack of alpha or paired-chain data limited which features could be detected. Immune exposure information for the cohort was limited to CMV serostatus. A later analysis associated 15,000 to 20,000 TCR beta sequences with specific HLA alleles at a false discovery rate of 0.05. The classifier was reported to diagnose cytomegalovirus status with high specificity and sensitivity in both the original cohort and the validation cohort. A further reported finding was that TCR beta sequences accurately predicted the HLA-A and HLA-B alleles for most subjects in the first cohort. In an earlier analysis of some 640 of the donors, most TCR beta V segments were observed in productive rearrangements about 87% or about 30% of the time, broadly matching IMGT annotations. While some public TCRs were present in many individuals, most TCR sequences turned up only very rarely across donors.

The library relied on the immunoSEQ multiplex PCR assay. A mixture of 60 forward primers for TCR Vbeta segments and 13 reverse primers for TCR Jbeta segments was used in the multiplex PCR. The CDR3 region of rearranged TCR beta genes was amplified from genomic DNA by a multiplex PCR assay. The Illumina HiSeq System was used to sequence the amplified TCR beta libraries as 87-base-pair reads. On the authors' methods: A later analysis tallied roughly 80 million unique TCR beta chains across the 700 or so repertoires, and about 12 million of those chains were shared by two or more donors. Raw reads were error-corrected and collapsed into unique sequences with a nearest-neighbor algorithm that merged closely related sequences to remove PCR and sequencing errors. Alignment of CDR3 sequences to IMGT reference sequences was used to assign V, D and J gene segments. For a sequence to be retained, a match of at least six nucleotides to both a V gene segment and a J gene segment was required. Rearrangements were called productive when the CDR3 lacked stop codons and stayed in frame with V and J; all others were non-productive. CDR3 was defined according to IMGT convention as the region running from the second conserved V-encoded cysteine to the conserved J-encoded phenylalanine. Sequences without an unambiguous match to a single V gene segment were excluded from the earlier analysis of over 500 of the donors. In an earlier analysis of roughly 500 of the donors, V segments were called functional above 56.7% productive rearrangements and were called segregating when the between-donor standard deviation exceeded 5%. To diagnose cytomegalovirus status from the catalog of TCR beta chain sequences, a statistical classification framework was built. In a later analysis, V and J genes were assigned by comparing TCR nucleotide sequences against IMGT/GENE-DB human TR gene sequences. A later analysis assigned CDR3 sequences and most-parsimonious VDJ recombination scenarios with the TCRdist pipeline. A later analysis defined each TCR beta chain by its CDR3 amino acid sequence plus V-gene family, and excluded reads lacking a unique V-gene family. To address suspected cross-contamination and a sequencing artifact, a later analysis removed approximately 590 highly shared, low-generation-probability nucleotide sequences. In a later analysis, a clonal expansion index for each public chain was calculated from normalized within-repertoire ranks of inferred template counts. In a later analysis, generation probabilities were computed using a VDJ recombination model fitted to out-of-frame rearrangements, and the results were checked against IGoR. In a later analysis, hypergeometric tests were used to score TCR-TCR, TCR-HLA and TCR-CMV co-occurrence, with a repertoire-size bias correction applied to TCR pairs. To estimate false discovery rates, a later analysis permuted the HLA or CMV assignments 20 times. In a later analysis, co-occurring TCRs were grouped with DBSCAN, and TCRdist sequence similarity was added when clustering was performed within HLA-allele-positive subsets. Repertoires with fewer than 30,000 or more than 120,000 public chains were left out of co-occurrence clustering, as were about five repertoires with anomalous nucleotide sharing. Imported from immuneACCESS, the table was reduced by TCRdb to in-frame sequences with V and J called. These copies leave out some clones; in studies compared against another copy, an unresolved V gene accounts for under half, and the cause of the remainder is not known. That table is the source of V, J and clone size, and D and trimming were worked out from the DNA. This sample is represented by fewer than 120,000 clones; more than 65% of them were singletons. The ten largest clones add up to 5% to 8% of the sample.

The cohort consisted of hundreds of healthy bone marrow donors. Cohort members were all nominally healthy when sampled, although unrecorded immune exposures were likely present. The donor was CMV seropositive and was included in the group of approximately 300 seropositive cohort members. Each donor provided a peripheral blood sample, and peripheral blood mononuclear cells were used for TCR beta sequencing. Genomic DNA was extracted from the blood cell samples with the Qiagen DNeasy Blood Extraction Kit. The germline V gene provides CDR1 KGHSH and CDR2 LQKENI. V is pruned by 5 bases and J by 5 bases, leaving 8 bases of the junction without a gene match. The CDR3 starts with the cysteine, ends with the phenylalanine, and has 14 residues. Only CDR3 DNA remains: 42 bases, in frame from the first base.

The V and J segments used are TRBV18 and TRBJ2-5, with 7 bases in between that match TRBD1. This TCR came from a man younger than 40 in good health and CMV-seropositive. Material: PBMCs. The CDR3 loop reads CASSSTGDGETQYF. DNA sequence: TGTGCCAGCTCATCAACAGGGGACGGGGAGACCCAGTACTTC.